Listed below are T cell receptor beta chains from one sample, sequenced in a study of control samples from healthy donors and cancer patients. TCRdb's table, derived via immunoSEQ multiplex PCR, lists solely in-frame clones and lacks some. The sample has 120,000 or so clones, about nine tenths seen once. The sequenced material came from blood. These receptors were taken from a man aged 35 to 55 in good health. Both conserved end residues are part of each CDR3. The D gene is left open where the match is weak. Expanded clones are given a class, and other clones once, few, many or no size at all.

>14|TRBV19|TRBJ2-7|once|NA
CASTTSDFPYEQYF
TGTGCCAGTACCACGAGCGATTTCCCCTACGAGCAGTACTTC
>13|TRBV6-5|TRBJ2-7|NA|TRBD1
CASRDRVLSEQYF
TGTGCCTCCAGGGACAGGGTCCTGAGTGAGCAGTACTTC
>16|TRBV7-8|TRBJ1-4|NA|NA
CASKDESTETNEKLFF
TGTGCCAGCAAGGACGAGTCGACCGAGACTAATGAAAAACTGTTTTTT
>11|TRBV2|TRBJ1-2|NA|NA
CASSWTSGYTF
TGTGCCAGCAGTTGGACATCTGGCTACACCTTC
>19|TRBV7-8|TRBJ1-2|NA|NA
CASSSRFGGAEMANYGYTF
TGTGCCAGCAGCTCCCGTTTCGGGGGGGCGGAAATGGCTAACTATGGCTACACCTTC
>12|TRBV25-1|TRBJ1-1|NA|NA
CASSALPGEAFF
TGTGCCAGCAGTGCGTTGCCGGGGGAGGCTTTCTTT
>14|TRBV18|TRBJ2-5|NA|NA
CASSPGTGKETQYF
TGTGCCAGCTCACCCGGGACTGGGAAAGAGACCCAGTACTTC
>14|TRBV28|TRBJ1-1|NA|TRBD1
CASSSGQVYTEAFF
TGTGCCAGCAGTTCCGGACAGGTCTACACTGAAGCTTTCTTT
>15|TRBV27|TRBJ1-5|NA|NA
CASSGRGSWDQPQHF
TGTGCCAGCAGTGGTAGGGGATCGTGGGATCAGCCCCAGCATTTT
>15|TRBV6-5|TRBJ2-3|NA|TRBD1
CASSYSGTVTDTQYF
TGTGCCAGCAGTTACTCCGGGACAGTCACAGATACGCAGTATTTT
>16|TRBV5-8|TRBJ1-1|NA|NA
CASSLVAGPGSTEAFF
TGTGCCAGCAGCTTGGTTGCAGGGCCGGGGAGCACTGAAGCTTTCTTT
>16|TRBV11-2|TRBJ2-7|once|NA
CASSSAGLPSSYEQYF
TGTGCCAGCAGCTCGGCGGGACTCCCGAGCTCCTACGAGCAGTACTTC
>13|TRBV6-1|TRBJ2-5|once|NA
CASSESLLETQYF
TGTGCCAGCAGTGAAAGTTTACTAGAGACCCAGTACTTC
>15|TRBV19|TRBJ2-3|NA|NA
CASSDGGARTDTQYF
TGTGCCAGTAGCGATGGGGGGGCTAGAACAGATACGCAGTATTTT
>14|TRBV6-2/TRBV6-3|TRBJ1-4|few|TRBD1
CASSPTGFNEKLFF
TGTGCCAGCAGCCCGACAGGGTTCAATGAAAAACTGTTTTTT
>15|TRBV5-4|TRBJ2-2|once|TRBD1
CASSPGTGVTGELFF
TGTGCCAGCAGCCCCGGGACAGGGGTCACCGGGGAGCTGTTTTTT
>13|TRBV29-1|TRBJ2-4|NA|TRBD1
CSVKDRAGNIQYF
TGCAGCGTTAAAGACAGGGCTGGAAACATTCAGTACTTC
>19|TRBV6-4|TRBJ2-3|NA|TRBD2
CASSDSFRRLGGRSDTQYF
TGTGCCAGCAGTGACTCGTTTCGAAGGCTCGGGGGGAGGTCAGATACGCAGTATTTT
>18|TRBV5-4|TRBJ2-2|NA|TRBD2
CASSLGLAGGQATGELFF
TGTGCCAGCAGCTTGGGGCTAGCGGGGGGGCAGGCCACCGGGGAGCTGTTTTTT
>14|TRBV7-2|TRBJ1-4|NA|TRBD1
CASSPGTGGEKLFF
TGTGCCAGCAGCCCCGGGACAGGGGGCGAAAAACTGTTTTTT
>13|TRBV13|TRBJ1-5|NA|NA
CASSLGRGQPQHF
TGTGCCAGCAGCTTAGGCCGGGGTCAGCCCCAGCATTTT
>16|TRBV13|TRBJ2-7|NA|TRBD1
CASSPGGQPKTYEQYF
TGTGCCAGCAGCCCTGGGGGACAGCCAAAAACCTACGAGCAGTACTTC
>13|TRBV24-1|TRBJ2-3|NA|NA
CATTGSSTDTQYF
TGTGCCACCACAGGCTCGAGCACAGATACGCAGTATTTT
>14|TRBV24-1|TRBJ1-2|once|NA
CATRNRTVNYGYTF
TGTGCCACCAGAAATCGGACAGTCAACTATGGCTACACCTTC
>15|TRBV24-1|TRBJ2-1|NA|NA
CATMGPQLNNNEQFF
TGTGCCACCATGGGACCCCAGTTGAACAACAATGAGCAGTTCTTC
>13|TRBV6-5|TRBJ2-5|NA|TRBD1
CASTRTGRETQYF
TGTGCCAGCACCCGGACAGGAAGAGAGACCCAGTACTTC
>18|TRBV18|TRBJ1-1|once|NA
CASSPLPPTKGGNTEAFF
TGTGCCAGCTCACCACTGCCCCCCACAAAAGGAGGGAACACTGAAGCTTTCTTT
>17|TRBV5-5|TRBJ2-1|NA|TRBD1
CASSLAVGRGPYNEQFF
TGTGCCAGCAGCTTGGCTGTTGGCAGGGGGCCCTACAATGAGCAGTTCTTC
>14|TRBV7-2|TRBJ2-3|NA|TRBD2
CASRKGLSTDTQYF
TGTGCCAGCAGGAAGGGACTAAGCACAGATACGCAGTATTTT
>13|TRBV19|TRBJ1-2|NA|NA
CASSIVTGYGYTF
TGTGCCAGTAGTATAGTCACGGGCTATGGCTACACCTTC
>14|TRBV7-9|TRBJ1-5|NA|TRBD1
CASSLGQGGQPQHF
TGTGCCAGCAGCTTAGGACAGGGTGGTCAGCCCCAGCATTTT
>18|TRBV7-2|TRBJ1-4|NA|TRBD1
CASSFVALTGGGNEKLFF
TGTGCCAGCAGCTTTGTGGCCCTGACAGGGGGCGGTAATGAAAAACTGTTTTTT
>18|TRBV6-1|TRBJ2-3|NA|TRBD2
CASSDKSSGGLGTDTQYF
TGTGCCAGCAGTGATAAGTCTAGCGGGGGGCTGGGCACAGATACGCAGTATTTT
>15|TRBV7-9|TRBJ1-5|NA|NA
CASSPTGTRDQPQHF
TGTGCCAGCAGCCCTACCGGGACCAGAGATCAGCCCCAGCATTTT
>15|TRBV7-2|TRBJ1-6|NA|NA
CASSLVAQIGSPLHF
TGTGCCAGCAGCTTAGTAGCTCAAATAGGATCACCCCTCCACTTT
>15|TRBV30|TRBJ2-7|once|TRBD2
CAWSVQLGGEHEQYF
TGTGCCTGGAGTGTACAGTTGGGGGGGGAGCACGAGCAGTACTTC
>18|TRBV7-6|TRBJ2-1|NA|TRBD2
CASSLRTSGGAIYNEQFF
TGTGCCAGCAGCTTACGAACTAGCGGGGGGGCCATCTACAATGAGCAGTTCTTC
>17|TRBV19|TRBJ2-3|NA|TRBD2
CASSEPGTSGGTDTQYF
TGTGCCAGTAGTGAGCCCGGGACTAGCGGGGGCACAGATACGCAGTATTTT
>16|TRBV7-2|TRBJ2-5|NA|NA
CASSPPRDGRRETQYF
TGTGCCAGCAGCCCCCCCCGGGACGGCAGAAGAGAGACCCAGTACTTC
>13|TRBV27|TRBJ1-5|NA|NA
CASSLAKGQPQHF
TGTGCCAGCAGCTTAGCAAAAGGGCAGCCCCAGCATTTT
>19|TRBV7-9|TRBJ1-6|NA|NA
CASSPPLGGGPPNNSPLHF
TGTGCCAGCAGCCCCCCTCTTGGGGGGGGCCCCCCAAATAATTCACCCCTCCACTTT
>14|TRBV6-1|TRBJ2-1|NA|NA
CASSEALRVDEQFF
TGTGCCAGCAGTGAAGCGCTTCGAGTGGATGAGCAGTTCTTC
>17|TRBV7-2|TRBJ2-2|NA|TRBD2
CASSPPGGVGGTGELFF
TGTGCCAGCAGCCCCCCGGGAGGGGTCGGAGGTACCGGGGAGCTGTTTTTT
>12|TRBV7-2|TRBJ2-5|NA|NA
CASSLFLATQYF
TGTGCCAGCAGCTTATTCCTAGCGACCCAGTACTTC
>16|TRBV5-6|TRBJ2-3|few|TRBD2
CASSPLGAGGRYTQYF
TGTGCCAGCAGCCCTTTAGGAGCGGGGGGGCGTTATACGCAGTATTTT
>14|TRBV19|TRBJ1-1|NA|TRBD1
CASIVDRVATEAFF
TGTGCCAGTATCGTAGACAGGGTGGCCACTGAAGCTTTCTTT
>14|TRBV27|TRBJ1-2|NA|NA
CASSLTLGRGGYTF
TGTGCCAGCAGTTTAACGCTGGGGCGAGGTGGCTACACCTTC
>14|TRBV21-1|TRBJ2-7|NA|NA
CASSPTPQRYEQYF
TGTGCCAGCAGCCCTACTCCACAACGATACGAGCAGTACTTC